These 20 T cell receptor beta chains came from one sample sequenced in a study of blood T cell repertoires in COVID-19. This table comes from immunoSEQ multiplex PCR, and its TCRdb copy is limited to in-frame clones, with some not included. The sample shows a few hundred thousand clones, 70% to 90% of them seen only once. Sequenced input: PBMCs or T cells enriched from blood (not recorded which). The receptors were sampled from a woman aged 40 to 50 with acute COVID-19.

The chain is built from TRBV27 and TRBJ1-1; D perhaps matches TRBD1 (6 bases). Germline assignment: CDR1 MNHEY and CDR2 SMNVEV (reference sequence). Deletions cut 5 bases from V and 1 base from J, with 11 bases between. CDR3 length equals 14 residues. The CDR3 nucleotides read TGTGCCAGCAGTGGGGGCGCGAAGAACACTGAAGCTTTCTTT. Translation gives CASSGGAKNTEAFF.

The rearrangement links TRBV28 to TRBJ2-7, with 7 bases fitting TRBD1. J lost 3 bases, V lost 5 bases, and 4 bases had no gene match. CDR3 length equals 13 residues. Per the germline V gene, CDR1 is MDHEN and CDR2 is SYDVKM. The CDR3 region is CASSETGIYEQYF. The DNA for the CDR3 is TGTGCCAGCAGTGAGACAGGGATCTACGAGCAGTACTTC.

The genes are TRBV30 and TRBJ2-7; possibly TRBD1 for D (5 bases). Germline V gene lookup returns CDR1 GTSNPN and CDR2 SVGIG (reference sequence). Trimming left V 2 bases short and J 3 bases short, with 8 bases between. CDR3 size: 12 residues. CDR3 DNA sequence: TGTGCCTGGAGTCCGCAGGGCTACGAGCAGTACTTC. This gives the protein CAWSPQGYEQYF.

The chain uses TRBV7-2 and TRBJ2-3, with 7 bases identical to TRBD2. The CDR3 has 16 amino acids. V shed 6 bases and J 6 bases; nucleotides not matched to a gene: 15. Looked up from germline, CDR1 is SGHTA and CDR2 is FQGNSA. CDR3 coding DNA: TGTGCCAGCAGTTCTAGCGGAGGGTTGAGCGGCGATACGCAGTATTTT. Translating it yields CASSSSGGLSGDTQYF.

The chain couples TRBV18 to TRBJ1-6; D is perhaps TRBD1 (6 bases). Germline V gene sequence: CDR1 KGHSH, CDR2 LQKENI. The CDR3 loop spans 15 amino acids. V dropped 1 base and J dropped 5 bases, with 9 bases sitting between them. The CDR3 spells CASSPRDNNNSPLHF. The CDR3 DNA sequence: TGTGCCAGCTCACCACGGGACAATAATAATTCACCCCTCCACTTT.

This clone was seen a single time. V and J are TRBV29-1 and TRBJ2-1; TRBD2 is a possible D gene (6 bases). The CDR3 is 14 residues long. Germline lookup yields CDR1 SQVTM and CDR2 ANQGSEA. V was cut by 3 bases and J by 7 bases, with 16 bases left in between. The CDR3 region has the DNA TGCAGCGTTGACAACGGGAGTATTAAGAATGAGCAGTTCTTC. Translation gives CSVDNGSIKNEQFF.

The chain links TRBV7-9 to TRBJ1-1, with D uncertain. This CDR3 has 15 amino acids. Germline V gene sequence: CDR1 SEHNR, CDR2 FQNEAQ (reference sequence). Trimming left V 4 bases short and J 1 base short, with 13 bases between. CDR3 nucleotides: TGTGCCAGCAGCTACGACGGGAGATGGAACACTGAAGCTTTCTTT. This translates into CASSYDGRWNTEAFF.

This clone was observed a single time. V and J are TRBV3-1 (or the pseudogene TRBV3-2) and TRBJ2-2; 8 bases line up with TRBD2. V lost 2 bases, J lost 4 bases, and 6 bases stayed unmatched. CDR3 length: 16 amino acids. The V gene's germline CDR1 is LGHDT and CDR2 YNNKEL (reference sequence). The CDR3 bases are TGTGCCAGCAGCCAACATAGCGGGGCTGGCACCGGGGAGCTGTTTTTT. Translating gives CASSQHSGAGTGELFF.

The CDR3 bases are TGTGCCAGCAGCTTGCGAGGGACTAGCGGGACCTACACCGGGGAGCTGTTTTTT. Protein product: CASSLRGTSGTYTGELFF. V gene TRBV5-8 combines with J gene TRBJ2-2; 13 positions agree with TRBD2. The germline V gene encodes CDR1 SGHTS and CDR2 YDEGEE. This CDR3 spans 18 amino acids. With 1 base clipped from V and 3 bases from J, the junction kept 6 bases outside the gene matches.

The genes are TRBV28 and TRBJ2-1; unclear D gene. Germline CDR1 and CDR2: MDHEN and SYDVKM. CDR3 size: 16 residues. V lost 8 bases and J 9 bases, leaving 26 bases between the germline ends. CDR3 protein: CASPPPIPEKNGEQFF. In DNA, the CDR3 is TGTGCCAGCCCTCCGCCTATACCCGAAAAGAATGGTGAGCAGTTCTTC.

This clone has more than one count but fewer than ten. The chain has TRBV28 and TRBJ1-1; TRBD1 is a possible D gene (5 bases). Trimming left V 5 bases short and J 8 bases short, with 15 bases between. Germline-derived CDR1 and CDR2 are MDHEN and SYDVKM. The CDR3 is made up of 13 amino acids. The DNA of the CDR3 is TGTGCCAGCAGTCCTTCTAGACAGTCGGAAGCTTTCTTT. Translating it yields CASSPSRQSEAFF.

The chain has TRBV10-2 and TRBJ1-5; 7 bases agree with TRBD1. V lost 5 bases to trimming and J lost 6 bases; unmatched junction nucleotides: 7. The CDR3 length is 14 residues. Germline values: CDR1 WSHSY, CDR2 SAAADI. As DNA, the CDR3 is TGCGCCAGCAGTCCGGGACAGTGGGTTCAGCCCCAGCATTTT. Protein product: CASSPGQWVQPQHF.

The V call is TRBV5-1, the J call TRBJ1-3, with a possible D match to TRBD1 (6 bases). Germline-derived CDR1 and CDR2 are SGHRS and YFSETQ. CDR3 length: 16 amino acids. V shed 4 bases and J shed 4 bases, with 18 bases lying between them. CDR3 region: CASSPTVGGEGNTIYF. In DNA form, the CDR3 reads TGCGCCAGCAGCCCCACCGTAGGGGGTGAGGGAAACACCATATATTTT.

The chain couples TRBV5-1 to TRBJ2-2; tentative D call: TRBD1 (5 bases). The CDR3 contains 15 residues. Germline V CDR1 and CDR2: SGHRS, YFSETQ. Trimming pared 0 bases from V and 6 bases from J, leaving 12 bases between. Written as DNA, the CDR3 is TGCGCCAGCAGCTTGGAGGCAGGGCGATCCGGGGAGCTGTTTTTT. Translating it yields CASSLEAGRSGELFF.

The chain links TRBV19 to TRBJ2-1, with unresolved D. V lost 7 bases and J lost 3, with 7 bases in between. Germline V gene data show CDR1 as LNHDA and CDR2 as SQIVND (reference sequence). The CDR3 spans 12 residues. This chain's CDR3 is CASTPGYNEQFF. CDR3 nucleotides: TGTGCCAGTACCCCCGGCTACAATGAGCAGTTCTTC. Filled out from reference TRBV19 and TRBJ2-1, the complete variable domain reads DGGITQSPKYLFRKEGQNVTLSCEQNLNHDAMYWYRQDPGQGLRLIYYSQIVNDFQKGDIAEGYSVSREKKESFPLTVTSAQKNPTAFYLCASTPGYNEQFFGPGTRLTVL.

This chain connects TRBV7-9 to TRBJ1-1; possible D gene TRBD1, 6 bases. Germline CDR1 is SEHNR and CDR2 is FQNEAQ (reference sequence). Trimming took 6 bases from V and 0 from J, leaving 11 bases between them. The CDR3 covers 14 residues. CDR3 protein: CASRPRDMNTEAFF. The CDR3 DNA reads as TGTGCCAGCAGGCCCCGGGACATGAACACTGAAGCTTTCTTT.

The rearrangement joins TRBV2 to TRBJ2-3; TRBD2 aligns across 7 bases. The CDR3 runs 14 residues. From germline, CDR1 is SNHLY and CDR2 FYNNEI. V trimming: 4 bases; J trimming: 2 bases; junction bases outside the gene matches: 3. The CDR3: CASSVGTTTDTQYF. The CDR3, as DNA: TGTGCCAGCAGTGTCGGGACTACCACAGATACGCAGTATTTT.

This chain connects TRBV12-5 to TRBJ2-5; no definite D call. Trimming pared 1 base from V and 5 bases from J, leaving 5 bases between. CDR3 length: 12 residues. Germline V gives CDR1 LGHNT, CDR2 FRNRAP. CDR3 protein: CASGLDRETQYF. CDR3 sequence (DNA): TGTGCTAGTGGTTTGGACCGGGAGACCCAGTACTTC.

In nucleotides, the CDR3 is TGTGCCAGCTCACCCGGGACAGGTGATAACACCATATATTTT. This sequence encodes CASSPGTGDNTIYF. The rearrangement uses TRBV18 and TRBJ1-3; 8 bases agree with TRBD1. Germline V gene lookup returns CDR1 KGHSH and CDR2 LQKENI. V gave up 3 bases and J gave up 7 bases; unmatched junction bases: 5. The CDR3 spans 14 residues.

With respect to this clone: Other nucleotide sequences from this sample produce the same CDR3. The chain combines TRBV5-6 with TRBJ2-7; TRBD2 agrees at 8 bases. J was trimmed by 2 bases and V by 4 bases; bases with no gene match: 2. The length of the CDR3 is 13 residues. The V gene's germline CDR1 is SGHDT and CDR2 YYEEEE. CDR3 protein: CASSPGLAYEQYF. CDR3 DNA: TGTGCCAGCAGCCCGGGACTAGCCTACGAGCAGTACTTC.